Presented here are 30 T cell receptor beta chains from one specimen sequenced in a study of T cell responses to AZD1222 COVID-19 vaccine. The table came from immunoSEQ multiplex PCR; TCRdb's copy has only in-frame clones and leaves some out. The table lists about 120,000 clones, 75% to 90% of them singletons. The sequenced sample was peripheral blood, obtained on day 0 of AZD1222 vaccination. The source is an adult in good health.

CDR3: CASSVDRVQGYTF. In DNA, the CDR3 is TGTGCCAGCAGCGTAGACAGGGTCCAGGGCTACACCTTC. V gene TRBV9 combines with J gene TRBJ1-2; perhaps TRBD1 as D (6 bases). This CDR3 comprises 13 residues. Germline CDR1 reads SGDLS; CDR2 reads YYNGEE. The germline V and J ends were trimmed by 0 bases and 8 bases, with 11 bases remaining between them. The complete variable domain, with remaining parts taken from reference TRBV9 and TRBJ1-2, reads DSGVTQTPKHLITATGQRVTLRCSPRSGDLSVYWYQQSLDQGLQFLIQYYNGEERAKGNILERFSAQQFPDLHSELNLSSLELGDSALYFCASSVDRVQGYTFGSGTRLTVV.

The chain recombines TRBV28 with TRBJ1-6; no definite D call. The CDR3 runs to 14 residues. V was trimmed by 3 bases and J by 6 bases, leaving 9 bases between them. Per germline, CDR1 MDHEN and CDR2 SYDVKM. Here the CDR3 reads CASSLVRSNSPLHF. The CDR3 DNA reads as TGTGCCAGCAGTTTGGTCAGGAGTAATTCACCCCTCCACTTT. Drawing the rest from reference TRBV28 and TRBJ1-6, the complete variable domain is DVKVTQSSRYLVKRTGEKVFLECVQDMDHENMFWYRQDPGLGLRLIYFSYDVKMKEKGDIPEGYSVSREKKERFSLILESASTNQTSMYLCASSLVRSNSPLHFGNGTRLTVT.

The V gene is TRBV6-5, the J gene TRBJ2-7; 15 nucleotides line up with TRBD2. The junction had 0 bases not matched to a gene; V was cut back by 2 bases and J by 4 bases. There are 15 residues in the CDR3. The germline V gene encodes CDR1 MNHEY and CDR2 SVGAGI. CDR3 sequence reads: CASSYGTSGRYEQYF. The CDR3 DNA follows: TGTGCCAGCAGTTACGGGACTAGCGGGAGGTACGAGCAGTACTTC.

The chain joins TRBV19 to TRBJ1-5, with 8 bases that match TRBD1. Germline-derived CDR1 and CDR2 are LNHDA and SQIVND (reference sequence). The CDR3 is 17 residues long. Trimming took 0 bases from V and 0 from J; bases not matched to a gene: 4. The CDR3 DNA follows: TGTGCCAGTAGTATAGACCAAACAGGGGGTAGCAATCAGCCCCAGCATTTT. Translated, it gives CASSIDQTGGSNQPQHF.

The chain links TRBV7-9 to TRBJ1-6; D ambiguous. The CDR3 sequence is 12 residues long. The V and J ends lost 4 bases and 5 bases respectively, with 3 bases between them. Germline V lookup: CDR1 SEHNR, CDR2 FQNEAQ (reference sequence). CDR3 loop: CASSYNNSPLHF. The CDR3 nucleotides are TGTGCCAGCAGCTATAATAATTCACCCCTCCACTTT.

CDR3: CASSPGQSGTGELFF. For the CDR3, the DNA is TGTGCCAGCAGCCCGGGACAGTCAGGCACCGGGGAGCTGTTTTTT. This sequence joins TRBV7-9 and TRBJ2-2; TRBD1 matches 7 bases. Trimming took 5 bases from V and 4 from J; bases not matched to a gene: 7. CDR1 SEHNR and CDR2 FQNEAQ come from the germline V gene (reference sequence). The CDR3 length is 15 residues. Filled out from reference TRBV7-9 and TRBJ2-2, the complete variable domain reads DTGVSQNPRHKITKRGQNVTFRCDPISEHNRLYWYRQTLGQGPEFLTYFQNEAQLEKSRLLSDRFSAERPKGSFSTLEIQRTEQGDSAMYLCASSPGQSGTGELFFGEGSRLTVL.

The chain combines TRBV20-1 with TRBJ2-1; no clear D gene. With 7 bases removed from V and 9 bases from J, the gap between germline ends came to 10 bases. This CDR3 region has 10 residues. Germline V gives CDR1 DFQATT, CDR2 SNEGSKA (reference sequence). Here the CDR3 reads CSVGQFEQFF. DNA for the CDR3: TGCAGTGTAGGGCAGTTTGAGCAGTTCTTC.

This clone was seen a handful of times. The V gene is TRBV12-3 or TRBV12-4, the J gene TRBJ1-6; D ambiguous. The V end was cut by 3 bases, the J end by 9 bases, with 9 bases between. The CDR3 extends over 13 amino acids. CDR3 protein: CASSFKGSSPLHF. CDR3 DNA: TGTGCCAGCAGTTTCAAGGGTTCTTCACCCCTCCACTTT.

The chain employs TRBV9 and TRBJ2-3; 10 nucleotides align to TRBD1. V lost 3 bases, J lost 6 bases, and 10 bases stayed unmatched. Germline CDR1 SGDLS, CDR2 YYNGEE. The CDR3 runs to 16 residues. CDR3 protein: CASSARDRGGRDTQYF. The CDR3 DNA reads as TGTGCCAGCAGCGCCCGGGACAGGGGAGGCCGGGATACGCAGTATTTT.

The rearrangement uses TRBV10-2 and TRBJ1-2, with 10 bases matching TRBD1. Per the germline V gene, CDR1 is WSHSY and CDR2 is SAAADI. The junction had 6 bases not matched to a gene; V was cut back by 3 bases and J by 2 bases. The CDR3 has 16 residues. CDR3 nucleotide sequence: TGCGCCAGCAGTGACGGGACAGGGGCGACGAACTATGGCTACACCTTC. Translating gives CASSDGTGATNYGYTF.

The J gene is TRBJ1-1, the V gene TRBV7-8; a possible D gene is TRBD1 (5 bases). In germline, CDR1 is SGHVS, CDR2 FQNEAQ. CDR3 length: 15 residues. Trimming shortened V by 8 bases and J by 0 bases, and 16 bases separated the two germline ends. The CDR3 spells CASHPQGALNTEAFF. The CDR3 region has the DNA TGTGCCAGCCACCCCCAGGGCGCGTTGAACACTGAAGCTTTCTTT.

The chain links TRBV5-4 to TRBJ2-3, with a weak D call TRBD1 (5 bases). The CDR3 loop spans 14 amino acids. The V and J ends lost 4 bases and 6 bases respectively, with 15 bases between them. Per germline, CDR1 SGHNT and CDR2 YYREEE (reference sequence). The CDR3 reads CASSVPSGADTQYF. The CDR3 region has the DNA TGTGCCAGCAGCGTGCCTAGTGGGGCGGATACGCAGTATTTT. Full variable domain (missing parts from reference TRBV5-4 and TRBJ2-3): ETGVTQSPTHLIKTRGQQVTLRCSSQSGHNTVSWYQQALGQGPQFIFQYYREEENGRGNFPPRFSGLQFPNYSSELNVNALELDDSALYLCASSVPSGADTQYFGPGTRLTVL.

As DNA, the CDR3 is TGCGCCAGCAGCCAAGAGGGACTAGCCAACAGTCCCCAGTACTTC. Translation: CASSQEGLANSPQYF. This chain uses TRBV4-1 with TRBJ2-5; 9 nucleotides agree with TRBD2. This CDR3 region has 15 residues. After removal of 0 bases from V and 9 bases from J, the junction contained 8 bases not matched to a gene. Germline-derived CDR1 and CDR2 are MGHRA and YSYEKL.

CDR3 sequence (DNA): TGTGCCAGCAGGGCCCCCAGGGGTAAGGGAACCTACGAGCAGTACTTC. It translates to CASRAPRGKGTYEQYF. The rearrangement uses TRBV27 and TRBJ2-7; TRBD1 is a possible D gene (6 bases). Germline V gene lookup returns CDR1 MNHEY and CDR2 SMNVEV (reference sequence). The CDR3 is made up of 16 amino acids. Trimming left V 6 bases short and J 2 bases short, with 20 bases between.

The chain recombines TRBV28 with TRBJ1-3; weak D call: TRBD1 (5 bases). The CDR3 is 15 residues long. Germline V gives CDR1 MDHEN, CDR2 SYDVKM. Trimming left V 7 bases short and J 1 base short, with 14 bases between. DNA for the CDR3: TGTGCCAGCACCCTTGACGGGGGTTCTGGAAACACCATATATTTT. This encodes CASTLDGGSGNTIYF.

V gene TRBV19 combines with J gene TRBJ2-3; no clear D gene. The germline V gene encodes CDR1 LNHDA and CDR2 SQIVND (reference sequence). V was trimmed by 5 bases and J by 2 bases, leaving 8 bases between them. The CDR3 loop spans 13 amino acids. The CDR3 reads CASSLGPTDTQYF. The CDR3 nucleotides read TGTGCCAGTAGTTTGGGTCCCACAGATACGCAGTATTTT.

J is TRBJ2-1 and V is TRBV7-3; TRBD2 aligns across 9 bases. Per the germline V gene, CDR1 is SGHTA and CDR2 is FQGTGA. V was clipped by 5 bases and J by 9 bases; unmatched bases: 11. The CDR3 length is 15 residues. The CDR3 region is CASSQGLAGSLEQFF. In DNA, the CDR3 is TGTGCCAGCAGCCAGGGGCTAGCGGGATCTCTTGAGCAGTTCTTC.

This clone was seen a handful of times. CDR3 DNA: TGTGCCAGCAAACCGACACAGGGGGCCTACGAGCAGTACTTC. It codes for CASKPTQGAYEQYF. The chain uses TRBV6-5 and TRBJ2-7; 8 nucleotides agree with TRBD1. The ends lost 7 bases at V and 2 bases at J; junction bases unmatched: 7. This CDR3 has 14 amino acids. CDR1 is MNHEY, CDR2 SVGAGI, per germline.

This clone was picked up a small number of times. V gene TRBV27 combines with J gene TRBJ2-6; D gene ambiguous. This CDR3 has 17 amino acids. Germline V gene data show CDR1 as MNHEY and CDR2 as SMNVEV (reference sequence). Trimming shortened V by 1 base and J by 0 bases, and 10 bases separated the two germline ends. For the CDR3, the DNA is TGTGCCAGCAGTTTATGGCCAGGCCGCTCTGGGGCCAACGTCCTGACTTTC. Translating gives CASSLWPGRSGANVLTF.

This rearrangement joins TRBV5-1 to TRBJ1-5, with TRBD1 matching over 8 bases. Trimming cost V 4 bases and J 4 bases; bases outside gene matches: 7. The CDR3 extends over 15 amino acids. From germline, CDR1 is SGHRS and CDR2 YFSETQ. The CDR3 loop is CASSPQGARNQPQHF. DNA of the CDR3: TGCGCCAGCAGCCCCCAGGGGGCTCGGAATCAGCCCCAGCATTTT. Drawing the rest from reference TRBV5-1 and TRBJ1-5, the complete variable domain is KAGVTQTPRYLIKTRGQQVTLSCSPISGHRSVSWYQQTPGQGLQFLFEYFSETQRNKGNFPGRFSGRQFSNSRSEMNVSTLELGDSALYLCASSPQGARNQPQHFGDGTRLSIL.

This sequence joins TRBV4-2 and TRBJ2-3, with D perhaps TRBD2 (7 bases). The V end lost 4 bases, the J end lost 2 bases, and 19 bases lay between the germline ends. Per the germline V gene, CDR1 is LGHNA and CDR2 is YNFKEQ. The CDR3 loop spans 17 amino acids. The chain's CDR3 is CASSPSAGAPTTDTQYF. The CDR3 DNA follows: TGTGCCAGCAGCCCCAGCGCGGGGGCACCAACCACAGATACGCAGTATTTT.

The rearrangement uses TRBV6-6 and TRBJ1-1; D may be TRBD1 (6 bases). Trimming shortened V by 0 bases and J by 1 base, and 12 bases separated the two germline ends. This CDR3 comprises 16 residues. Germline loops: CDR1 MNHNY, CDR2 SVGAGI (reference sequence). The CDR3 protein is CASSYSGGGPNTEAFF. The CDR3 bases are TGTGCCAGCAGTTACTCAGGGGGAGGTCCGAACACTGAAGCTTTCTTT.

This chain joins TRBV28 and TRBJ1-1; unclear D gene. Germline V lookup: CDR1 MDHEN, CDR2 SYDVKM. The CDR3 sequence is 11 residues long. Trimming pared 5 bases from V and 8 bases from J, leaving 9 bases between. The CDR3 nucleotides read TGTGCCAGCAGTACGACTCTAGAAGCTTTCTTT. This gives the protein CASSTTLEAFF.

The V call is TRBV7-3, the J call TRBJ2-5; the match to TRBD2 covers 9 bases. The germline gives CDR1 SGHTA, CDR2 FQGTGA. The CDR3 contains 14 residues. V shed 5 bases and J 6 bases; nucleotides not matched to a gene: 7. This CDR3 is CASSPGTSSQTQYF. CDR3 in DNA: TGTGCCAGCAGCCCCGGGACTAGCAGTCAGACCCAGTACTTC.

The genes are TRBV4-1 and TRBJ1-2; no clear D. CDR1 is MGHRA and CDR2 is YSYEKL in the germline V gene. This CDR3 region has 13 residues. Trimming cost V 0 bases and J 4 bases, with 6 bases left between them. CDR3 DNA: TGCGCCAGCAGCCAAGATTCTTTCTATGGCTACACCTTC. Translated: CASSQDSFYGYTF.

The CDR3 bases are TGTGCCAGTAGTCGGGCGACAGGGACCACTGAAGCTTTCTTT. The encoded protein is CASSRATGTTEAFF. The chain links TRBV19 to TRBJ1-1; 7 bases are a match to TRBD1. The CDR3 covers 14 residues. Germline V gene data show CDR1 as LNHDA and CDR2 as SQIVND (reference sequence). The trim removed 5 bases at V and 4 bases at J, leaving 7 bases unmatched.

The chain couples TRBV30 to TRBJ1-6; D is possibly TRBD1 (6 bases). Per the germline V gene, CDR1 is GTSNPN and CDR2 is SVGIG (reference sequence). This CDR3 is built from 15 residues. The ends were cut back, 0 bases at V and 5 bases at J, with 11 bases in the middle. The CDR3 DNA sequence: TGTGCCTGGAGTGTACCGGGGGCGGATAATTCACCCCTCCACTTT. It encodes CAWSVPGADNSPLHF.

The chain recombines TRBV28 with TRBJ2-2; 8 nucleotides align to TRBD1. V lost 8 bases, J lost 0 bases, and 2 bases stayed unmatched. The CDR3 is 14 amino acids. From germline, CDR1 is MDHEN and CDR2 SYDVKM. The CDR3 sequence is CASGGQANTGELFF. The CDR3 nucleotides read TGTGCCAGCGGGGGACAGGCGAACACCGGGGAGCTGTTTTTT.

The chain recombines TRBV28 with TRBJ1-2, with 8 positions matching TRBD1. This CDR3 is 13 amino acids long. Germline loops: CDR1 MDHEN, CDR2 SYDVKM. V shed 5 bases and J 7 bases; nucleotides not matched to a gene: 6. The CDR3 reads CASSASDRAGYTF. CDR3 DNA sequence: TGTGCCAGCAGTGCCTCGGACAGGGCTGGCTACACCTTC.

Notes on this clone: One end of the junction varies from germline; a read error may be responsible. The chain has TRBV7-7 and TRBJ2-2; D is perhaps TRBD1 (6 bases). The CDR3 loop spans 14 amino acids. Germline V lookup: CDR1 SSHAT, CDR2 FNYEAQ (reference sequence). The CDR3 coding sequence is TGTGCTAGCAGCTTAATTCAGGGGAACGGGGAGCTGTTTTTT. Its translation is CASSLIQGNGELFF.